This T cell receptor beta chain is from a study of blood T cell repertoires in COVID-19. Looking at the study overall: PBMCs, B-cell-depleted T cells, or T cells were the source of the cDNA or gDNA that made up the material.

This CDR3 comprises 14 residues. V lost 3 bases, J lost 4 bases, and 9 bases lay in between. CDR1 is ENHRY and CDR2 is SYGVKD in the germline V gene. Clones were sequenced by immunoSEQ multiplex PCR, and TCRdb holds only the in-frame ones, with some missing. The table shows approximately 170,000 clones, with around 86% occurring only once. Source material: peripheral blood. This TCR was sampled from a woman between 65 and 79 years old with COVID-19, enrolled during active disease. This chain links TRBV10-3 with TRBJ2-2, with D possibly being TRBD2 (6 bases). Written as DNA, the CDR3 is TGTGCCATCAGTGACTCCGGGGGCACCGGGGAGCTGTTTTTT. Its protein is CAISDSGGTGELFF.